Below, 2 T cell receptor beta chains from the same sample are listed, as sequenced in a study of control samples from healthy donors and cancer patients. Produced via immunoSEQ multiplex PCR; TCRdb's table is partial and in-frame only. The sample totals roughly 200,000 clones. The material sequenced was blood. The receptors were gathered from a woman younger than 45 in good health.

The CDR3 coding sequence is TGTGCCACCAGTGATTACACAGGGGTCGAGCAGTACTTC. The encoded protein is CATSDYTGVEQYF. The chain carries TRBV24-1 and TRBJ2-7, with TRBD1 matching 7 bases. CDR1 and CDR2 (germline): KGHDR, SFDVKD. This CDR3 is built from 13 residues. With 2 bases clipped from V and 6 bases from J, the junction kept 3 bases outside the gene matches.

V and J are TRBV11-2 and TRBJ2-3; D is perhaps TRBD2 (6 bases). V lost 3 bases, J lost 6 bases, and 10 bases lay in between. CDR1 SGHAT and CDR2 FQNNGV come from the germline V gene. CDR3 size: 13 residues. The CDR3 sequence is CASSFGGIDTQYF. The CDR3 DNA is TGTGCCAGCAGCTTCGGGGGAATTGATACGCAGTATTTT.